Following are 14 T cell receptor beta chains from one sample sequenced in a study of CD8+ T cells in alopecia areata. Reverse transcribed after extraction, RNA yielded cDNA as the sequencing template. Generated by immunoSEQ multiplex PCR, the TCRdb table keeps only in-frame clones and is missing some. The data show 200,000 or so clones, more than 45% seen once. Treatment specified: oral pan-JAK inhibitor, 5-10 mg twice daily. The sample consisted of CD4+ T cells sorted from blood, taken at week 24, from a patient treated with tofacitinib. All receptors derive from a human donor with alopecia areata.

This clone has a single count. The V and J genes are TRBV4-2 and TRBJ1-2, with TRBD1 matching over 7 bases. The ends lost 3 bases at V and 8 bases at J; junction bases unmatched: 12. CDR1 and CDR2 from the germline V gene are LGHNA and YNFKEQ. This CDR3 contains 15 residues. The CDR3 protein is CASSQIDRVGIGYTF. The CDR3 DNA reads as TGTGCCAGCAGCCAGATAGACAGGGTCGGTATCGGCTACACCTTC.

A single count supports this clone. J is TRBJ2-7 and V is TRBV29-1; 7 bases line up with TRBD1. The CDR3 runs 14 residues. The germline V gene encodes CDR1 SQVTM and CDR2 ANQGSEA. J gave up 5 bases and V 4 bases, and 11 bases lay outside the gene matches. In nucleotides, the CDR3 is TGCAGCGTTGTCCAGGACAGGATCGCCCACGAGCAGTACTTC. This translates into CSVVQDRIAHEQYF.

The J gene is TRBJ2-5, the V gene TRBV7-9; possible D gene TRBD2, 6 bases. The CDR3 is 16 residues long. V was clipped by 0 bases and J by 1 base, with 12 bases between them. Germline V gene data show CDR1 as SEHNR and CDR2 as FQNEAQ (reference sequence). CDR3 sequence (DNA): TGTGCCAGCAGCTTAGCGATTGGTAGCGGCCAAGAGACCCAGTACTTC. Translation gives CASSLAIGSGQETQYF.

The chain links TRBV7-2 to TRBJ2-7; 8 nucleotides align to TRBD1. Germline V gives CDR1 SGHTA, CDR2 FQGNSA. V dropped 2 bases and J dropped 2; count of bases not matched to a gene: 5. CDR3 length: 15 residues. The CDR3, as DNA: TGTGCCAGCAGCTTAAGGGACAGGCGGACCTACGAGCAGTACTTC. Translating gives CASSLRDRRTYEQYF.

This clone was picked up a small number of times. The J gene is TRBJ1-4, the V gene TRBV4-2; unclear D gene. V lost 5 bases and J 0 bases, leaving 10 bases between the germline ends. This CDR3 contains 15 residues. CDR1 and CDR2 (germline): LGHNA, YNFKEQ. For the CDR3, the DNA is TGTGCCAGCAGCTTCACGGTTGCAACTAATGAAAAACTGTTTTTT. Translation: CASSFTVATNEKLFF.

This clone was counted only a few times. This rearrangement joins TRBV23-1 to TRBJ2-7, with D unclear. TRBV23-1 is classed as an ORF, of uncertain function. The CDR3 contains 10 residues. V lost 4 bases and J lost 6, with 4 bases in between. The CDR3 here is CASSRCEQYF. The CDR3 DNA reads as TGCGCCAGCAGTCGTTGCGAGCAGTACTTC.

This clone appeared a few times. The chain recombines TRBV10-3 with TRBJ2-1, with 8 bases aligning to TRBD2. Germline V gene data show CDR1 as ENHRY and CDR2 as SYGVKD. V dropped 6 bases and J dropped 9; count of bases not matched to a gene: 10. The CDR3 runs 14 residues. The CDR3 here is CAIRGTSGGGEQFF. The CDR3 DNA reads TGTGCCATCAGAGGGACTAGTGGGGGAGGTGAGCAGTTCTTC.

This clone was seen only a few times. The chain joins TRBV4-1 to TRBJ1-1; 9 bases line up with TRBD1. The V gene's germline CDR1 is MGHRA and CDR2 YSYEKL. Trimming removed 2 bases from V and 3 bases from J; junction bases left unmatched: 10. The CDR3 extends over 17 amino acids. The CDR3: CASSQKPGQGAHTEAFF. The DNA of the CDR3 is TGCGCCAGCAGCCAAAAGCCGGGACAGGGCGCTCACACTGAAGCTTTCTTT.

This clone showed up just a few times. V and J are TRBV29-1 and TRBJ2-7; 9 positions agree with TRBD1. Germline V lookup: CDR1 SQVTM, CDR2 ANQGSEA. The CDR3 runs to 14 residues. V shed 8 bases, J shed 2 bases, and the junction held 10 bases outside the gene matches. Here the CDR3 DNA reads TGCAGCATACGAAGGACAGGGGCACCCTACGAGCAGTACTTC. This sequence encodes CSIRRTGAPYEQYF.

The rearrangement joins TRBV11-2 to TRBJ2-3; maybe TRBD1 (6 bases). Trimming removed 3 bases at V and 3 bases at J, with 13 bases between. This CDR3 comprises 15 residues. The germline CDR1 and CDR2 sequences are SGHAT and FQNNGV. The CDR3 DNA follows: TGTGCCAGCAGCTTGGGATACAGGGAAACAGATACGCAGTATTTT. It translates to CASSLGYRETDTQYF.

J is TRBJ1-3 and V is TRBV29-1; no definite D call. Trimming cost V 5 bases and J 4 bases, with 6 bases left between them. Germline lookup yields CDR1 SQVTM and CDR2 ANQGSEA. CDR3 length equals 11 residues. The CDR3 DNA follows: TGCAGCGTTAGGAAAGGAAACACCATATATTTT. Protein product: CSVRKGNTIYF.

Comment on this clone: A junction boundary mismatches the germline segment, possibly from a read error. The rearrangement joins TRBV5-1 to TRBJ2-1; D may match TRBD1 or TRBD2 (5 bases each). Per germline, CDR1 SGHRS and CDR2 YFSETQ. The CDR3 spans 15 residues. In DNA form, the CDR3 reads TGTGCCAGCAGCCGCCGAGGGGCGGGCGGCAATGAGCAGTTCTTC. Translated, it gives CASSRRGAGGNEQFF.

The V call is TRBV5-6, the J call TRBJ2-7, with D uncertain. Germline loops: CDR1 SGHDT, CDR2 YYEEEE. The CDR3 consists of 15 residues. Trimming removed 4 bases at V and 5 bases at J, with 19 bases between. The CDR3: CASSPRVLTGDEQYF. Written as DNA, the CDR3 is TGTGCCAGCAGCCCCCGGGTCCTAACTGGAGACGAGCAGTACTTC.

The chain has TRBV27 and TRBJ1-5, with 8 bases that match TRBD1. This CDR3 contains 15 residues. V was pared by 6 bases and J by 5 bases, with 9 bases of the junction left unmatched. Per the germline V gene, CDR1 is MNHEY and CDR2 is SMNVEV (reference sequence). As DNA, the CDR3 is TGTGCCAGCAGGCCGGGGACAGGCCGATATCAGCCCCAGCATTTT. Amino acids: CASRPGTGRYQPQHF.